Described below is a single T cell receptor beta chain sequence and its context. What it recognizes is unknown. Assay: immunoSEQ multiplex PCR; the TCRdb copy retains only in-frame clones and omits some. The sample lists around 130,000 clones, about 86% occurring once. The source of the sample is a study of T cell responses to AZD1222 COVID-19 vaccine. Study-wide points: Repertoires were obtained only post-peak T cell response. Mapped onto spike, vaccine-associated CD4 TCRs spanned it and were dominant at 160-218 and 743-854.

The input for sequencing was peripheral blood, taken on day 0 of AZD1222 vaccination. This TCR was sampled from an adult in good health.

For the CDR3, the DNA is TGTGCCAGCAGGCCGGGACAGGGGAGCCTTGAGCAGTACTTC. Its protein is CASRPGQGSLEQYF. The V and J genes are TRBV6-5 and TRBJ2-7; 10 bases align to TRBD1. From germline, CDR1 is MNHEY and CDR2 SVGAGI. V gave up 6 bases and J gave up 7 bases; unmatched junction bases: 9. The CDR3 has 14 amino acids.